The clone carrying this T cell receptor beta chain occurred a few times. TCRdb ran MiXCR on the 5' RACE reads and lists one entry per CDR3 protein. Seen here are roughly 1,500,000 distinct CDR3 sequences, roughly 35% observed once, and the top ten hold over 0.25%. This CDR3 has 17 residues. V lost 1 base to trimming and J lost 0 bases; unmatched junction nucleotides: 8. The germline gives CDR1 LGHDT, CDR2 YNNKEL (reference sequence). The source of the sample is a study of identical twins. This TCR derives from a newborn girl in good health. The sample comprised cord blood. This chain uses TRBV3-1 with TRBJ2-7; 8 nucleotides match TRBD2. The CDR3 DNA reads as TGTGCCAGCAGCCAAGGCCCTAGCGGGCACTACTCCTACGAGCAGTACTTC. Residues: CASSQGPSGHYSYEQYF.